Presented here are 24 T cell receptor beta chains from one specimen sequenced in a study of circulating tumor DNA in untreated peripheral T-cell lymphoma. Here immunoSEQ multiplex PCR was the method, and the copy in TCRdb shows in-frame clones only, minus some. The sample shows 6,500 to 7,500 clones, around 77% of them seen only once. Source material: tumor tissue. The receptors originated from a human donor with peripheral T-cell lymphoma.

The gene calls are TRBV18 and TRBJ1-1, with 9 bases identical to TRBD1. This CDR3 spans 16 amino acids. The germline CDR1 and CDR2 sequences are KGHSH and LQKENI. The V segment lost 5 bases and the J segment 0 bases; nucleotides outside the gene matches: 7. CDR3 residues: CASSRGTGWLNTEAFF. DNA of the CDR3: TGTGCCAGCTCAAGGGGGACAGGGTGGCTGAACACTGAAGCTTTCTTT.

This chain uses TRBV11-3 with TRBJ2-7; no clear D. CDR1 is SGHNT and CDR2 is YENEEA in the germline V gene. The length of the CDR3 is 14 residues. V was pared by 3 bases and J by 2 bases, with 11 bases between. The CDR3 loop is CASSLAALPYEQYF. DNA of the CDR3: TGTGCCAGCAGCTTGGCGGCGCTACCCTACGAGCAGTACTTC. Full variable domain (rest looked up from reference TRBV11-3 and TRBJ2-7): EAGVVQSPRYKIIEKKQPVAFWCNPISGHNTLYWYLQNLGQGPELLIRYENEEAVDDSQLPKDRFSAERLKGVDSTLKIQPAELGDSAVYLCASSLAALPYEQYFGPGTRLTVT.

V gene TRBV28 combines with J gene TRBJ1-4; D remains ambiguous. V lost 2 bases and J 3 bases, leaving 7 bases between the germline ends. The CDR3 covers 14 residues. Germline loops: CDR1 MDHEN, CDR2 SYDVKM. The CDR3 reads CASSLQIPNEKLFF. The CDR3 DNA follows: TGTGCCAGCAGTTTACAAATACCTAATGAAAAACTGTTTTTT.

The chain carries TRBV28 and TRBJ2-5; 9 nucleotides match TRBD2. The CDR3 length is 19 residues. V gave up 1 base and J gave up 2 bases; unmatched junction bases: 14. Germline V gives CDR1 MDHEN, CDR2 SYDVKM. CDR3 amino acids: CASSLFGRSSGDPQETQYF. In nucleotides, the CDR3 is TGTGCCAGCAGTTTATTTGGGAGGTCTAGCGGGGACCCACAAGAGACCCAGTACTTC.

This rearrangement joins TRBV28 to TRBJ2-5; 7 nucleotides align to TRBD1. The germline V gene has CDR1 MDHEN and CDR2 SYDVKM. This CDR3 contains 17 residues. The V and J ends lost 6 bases and 3 bases, in that order; junction bases with no gene match: 16. The CDR3 bases are TGTGCCAGCAGACGGGACAGAATAAAGGAACTCAAAGAGACCCAGTACTTC. It is translated as CASRRDRIKELKETQYF. Supplemented by reference TRBV28 and TRBJ2-5, the full variable domain reads DVKVTQSSRYLVKRTGEKVFLECVQDMDHENMFWYRQDPGLGLRLIYFSYDVKMKEKGDIPEGYSVSREKKERFSLILESASTNQTSMYLCASRRDRIKELKETQYFGPGTRLLVL.

The chain carries TRBV7-1 and TRBJ1-1, with D possibly matching TRBD1 (5 bases). TRBV7-1 carries the ORF label, with uncertain function. Trimming cost V 4 bases and J 9 bases, with 15 bases left between them. The CDR3 loop spans 13 amino acids. Here the CDR3 reads CASSLGRGTKAFF. CDR3 DNA: TGTGCCAGCAGCTTAGGTAGGGGAACTAAAGCTTTCTTT.

Comments on this clone: A junction end diverges from the germline sequence, so it may reflect a read error. One or more bases were not read clearly; the residue they encode is written X. V usage is TRBV25-1 and J usage is TRBJ1-6, with TRBD1 as a possible D gene (5 bases). Germline loops: CDR1 MGHDK, CDR2 SYGVNS. The CDR3 runs 14 residues. CDR3 amino acids: CXSSTTGYNSPLHF. CDR3 bases: TGTGYCAGCAGTACCACAGGTTATAATTCACCCCTCCACTTT.

This chain links TRBV6-7 with TRBJ2-6; 7 bases fit TRBD1. TRBV6-7 carries the ORF label, with uncertain function. Losses at the gene ends were 7 bases for V and 2 bases for J; bases not matched to a gene: 17. The CDR3 runs to 19 residues. The DNA for the CDR3 is TGTGCCAGCACTCCCGAATTGGGACAGATCACGCCTGGGGCCAACGTCCTGACTTTC. It yields the protein CASTPELGQITPGANVLTF.

CDR3 DNA: TGTGCCAGCAGTGCCTGGGAGCGGGGGGACTACGAGCAGTACTTC. It yields the protein CASSAWERGDYEQYF. V gene TRBV28 combines with J gene TRBJ2-7; TRBD2 aligns across 9 bases. The CDR3 is 15 residues long. CDR1 is MDHEN, CDR2 SYDVKM, per germline. Trimming cost V 5 bases and J 3 bases; bases outside gene matches: 8.

The chain couples TRBV19 to TRBJ1-4, with a weak D call TRBD1 (5 bases). The V gene lost 8 bases and the J gene lost 10 bases, with 20 bases spanning the gap. The CDR3 runs to 14 residues. CDR1 and CDR2 (germline): LNHDA, SQIVND (reference sequence). Here the CDR3 DNA reads TGTGCCAGTGAATCCGGGACCACGTCTAGAAAACTGTTTTTT. This encodes CASESGTTSRKLFF. Complete variable domain (other parts from reference TRBV19 and TRBJ1-4): DGGITQSPKYLFRKEGQNVTLSCEQNLNHDAMYWYRQDPGQGLRLIYYSQIVNDFQKGDIAEGYSVSREKKESFPLTVTSAQKNPTAFYLCASESGTTSRKLFFGSGTQLSVL.

J is TRBJ2-5 and V is TRBV19, with D hard to call. Trimming cost V 3 bases and J 3 bases, with 11 bases left between them. CDR1 and CDR2 (germline): LNHDA, SQIVND (reference sequence). The CDR3 sequence is 14 residues long. The CDR3 spells CASSMQADEETQYF. The CDR3 DNA reads as TGTGCCAGTAGTATGCAAGCAGATGAAGAGACCCAGTACTTC. Drawing the rest from reference TRBV19 and TRBJ2-5, the complete variable domain is DGGITQSPKYLFRKEGQNVTLSCEQNLNHDAMYWYRQDPGQGLRLIYYSQIVNDFQKGDIAEGYSVSREKKESFPLTVTSAQKNPTAFYLCASSMQADEETQYFGPGTRLLVL.

The rearrangement joins TRBV18 to TRBJ1-2; D unclear. Trimming stripped 0 bases from V and 4 bases from J, with 9 bases between. The CDR3 spans 14 residues. Germline assignment: CDR1 KGHSH and CDR2 LQKENI. The CDR3 loop reads CASSPPADLYGYTF. The DNA of the CDR3 is TGTGCCAGCTCACCACCGGCAGACCTCTATGGCTACACCTTC. Full variable domain (outside the CDR3, taken from reference TRBV18 and TRBJ1-2): NAGVMQNPRHLVRRRGQEARLRCSPMKGHSHVYWYRQLPEEGLKFMVYLQKENIIDESGMPKERFSAEFPKEGPSILRIQQVVRGDSAAYFCASSPPADLYGYTFGSGTRLTVV.

This clone was recorded once. The rearrangement uses TRBV11-3 and TRBJ1-2; D not certain. Germline CDR1 reads SGHNT; CDR2 reads YENEEA. V lost 3 bases and J lost 11, with 25 bases in between. The CDR3 runs 16 residues. Written as DNA, the CDR3 is TGTGCCAGCAGCTTGGCCACGGGGAGGATCTTAGAAGGGTACACCTTC. Its translation is CASSLATGRILEGYTF.

This clone qualifies as medium-sized (0.01 to 0.1%). V and J are TRBV11-3 and TRBJ1-1; weak D call: TRBD1 (6 bases). V was trimmed by 4 bases and J by 0 bases, leaving 12 bases between them. Germline-derived CDR1 and CDR2 are SGHNT and YENEEA. The length of the CDR3 is 15 residues. CDR3 DNA sequence: TGTGCCAGCAGCTCGACACAGGGCCTGAACACTGAAGCTTTCTTT. Amino acids: CASSSTQGLNTEAFF.

The gene calls are TRBV18 and TRBJ2-7; a weak D match, TRBD1 (5 bases). There are 14 residues in the CDR3. V was pared by 0 bases and J by 5 bases, with 11 bases between. Germline V gives CDR1 KGHSH, CDR2 LQKENI. In DNA form, the CDR3 reads TGTGCCAGCTCACCACCGCCGGACATTCACGAGCAGTACTTC. It is translated as CASSPPPDIHEQYF.

The chain uses TRBV28 and TRBJ1-4; D gene ambiguous. V was shortened by 5 bases and J by 2 bases, with 12 bases between the two germline ends. There are 15 residues in the CDR3. CDR1 and CDR2 from the germline V gene are MDHEN and SYDVKM. The CDR3 is CASSPTAHTNEKLFF. CDR3 bases: TGTGCCAGCAGTCCTACAGCGCATACTAATGAAAAACTGTTTTTT.

The genes are TRBV19 and TRBJ2-2, with 7 positions matching TRBD1. The CDR3 loop spans 16 amino acids. V shed 5 bases and J 4 bases; nucleotides not matched to a gene: 10. The germline V gene encodes CDR1 LNHDA and CDR2 SQIVND (reference sequence). This CDR3 is CASSPVTGSGTGELFF. The CDR3 nucleotides read TGTGCCAGTAGTCCAGTGACAGGGTCTGGCACCGGGGAGCTGTTTTTT.

This clone was detected only once. J is TRBJ1-1 and V is TRBV1. TRBV1 is given as a pseudogene. The CDR3 is made up of 17 amino acids. CDR3 coding DNA: TGCGCCAGCAGCCAGGCTCCGGGGGCAGCTAAGAACACTGAAGCTTTCTTT. Translated: CASSQAPGAAKNTEAFF.

The chain is built from TRBV28 and TRBJ1-5; 7 bases line up with TRBD1. The CDR3 sequence is 15 residues long. From germline, CDR1 is MDHEN and CDR2 SYDVKM. The V gene end was trimmed by 8 bases and the J gene end by 1 base; junction bases not matched to a gene: 8. CDR3 region: CASVMGQLSNQPQHF. CDR3 in DNA: TGTGCCAGCGTTATGGGACAGTTGAGCAATCAGCCCCAGCATTTT.

CDR3 sequence: CASSQVGGTYEQYF. The CDR3 nucleotides read TGTGCCAGCAGCCAAGTGGGGGGCACCTACGAGCAGTACTTC. This chain uses TRBV14 with TRBJ2-7, with D perhaps TRBD1 or TRBD2 (6 bases each). V lost 1 base, J lost 2 bases, and 9 bases lay in between. The CDR3 extends over 14 amino acids. Germline assignment: CDR1 SGHDN and CDR2 FVKESK.

The chain combines TRBV19 with TRBJ1-2; unclear D gene. In germline, CDR1 is LNHDA, CDR2 SQIVND (reference sequence). The CDR3 length is 16 residues. Trimming pared 1 base from V and 0 bases from J, leaving 12 bases between. CDR3 loop: CASSIVSGLANYGYTF. DNA of the CDR3: TGTGCCAGTAGTATAGTATCCGGCCTAGCTAACTATGGCTACACCTTC.

This clone was found once. The V and J genes are TRBV6-8 and TRBJ1-2, with TRBD1 matching over 7 bases. Germline trimming cut 10 bases from V and 4 bases from J; bases unmatched to any gene: 9. Germline V gene sequence: CDR1 MNHGY, CDR2 SAAAGT. CDR3 length: 13 amino acids. CDR3 sequence: CAISAGTVYGYTF. CDR3 DNA sequence: TGTGCCATCAGCGCCGGGACAGTCTATGGCTACACCTTC.

The chain combines TRBV4-1 with TRBJ1-1, with D hard to call. V lost 0 bases to trimming and J lost 7 bases, with 15 bases between them. The length of the CDR3 is 15 residues. The germline CDR1 and CDR2 sequences are MGHRA and YSYEKL. The CDR3 bases are TGCGCCAGCAGCCAAGAAGAGGGAGTACTGGATGAAGCTTTCTTT. It specifies CASSQEEGVLDEAFF.

This chain joins TRBV6-1 and TRBJ1-4; D remains ambiguous. Germline-derived CDR1 and CDR2 are MNHNS and SASEGT. V lost 0 bases and J lost 2, with 4 bases in between. The CDR3 loop spans 14 amino acids. CDR3 nucleotides: TGTGCCAGCAGTGAAGCGACTACTAATGAAAAACTGTTTTTT. Translated, it gives CASSEATTNEKLFF.